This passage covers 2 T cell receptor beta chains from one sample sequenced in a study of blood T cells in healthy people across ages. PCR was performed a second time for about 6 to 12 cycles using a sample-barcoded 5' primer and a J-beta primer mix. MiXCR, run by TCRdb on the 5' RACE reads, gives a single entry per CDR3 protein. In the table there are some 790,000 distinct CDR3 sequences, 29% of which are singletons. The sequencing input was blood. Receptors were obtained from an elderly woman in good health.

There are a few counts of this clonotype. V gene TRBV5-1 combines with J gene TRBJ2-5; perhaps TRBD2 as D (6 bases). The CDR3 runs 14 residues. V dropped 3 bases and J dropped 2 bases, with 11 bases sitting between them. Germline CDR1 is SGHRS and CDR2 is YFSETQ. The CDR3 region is CASSWEAGQETQYF. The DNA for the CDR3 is TGCGCCAGCAGCTGGGAGGCAGGACAAGAGACCCAGTACTTC.

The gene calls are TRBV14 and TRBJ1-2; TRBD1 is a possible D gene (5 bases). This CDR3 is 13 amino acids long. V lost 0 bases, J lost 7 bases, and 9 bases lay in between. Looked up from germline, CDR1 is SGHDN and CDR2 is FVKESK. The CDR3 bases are TGTGCCAGCAGCCAAGATCAGGGATTTGGCTACACCTTC. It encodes CASSQDQGFGYTF.